Listed below are T cell receptor beta chains from one sample, sequenced in a study of T cells in Graves' hyperthyroidism and ophthalmopathy. TCRdb reprocessed the multiplex PCR reads via MiXCR and lists one record per CDR3 protein. Among a few hundred thousand distinct CDR3 sequences listed, less than 20% were seen once. Sequenced: blood. Receptor source: a middle-aged woman with Graves' ophthalmopathy. CDR3s include the opening cysteine and the closing phenylalanine or tryptophan. D genes are given only for firm matches. Size tells how often a clone was seen (once, few, many) or the class of an expanded clone, and some rows leave it out.

v_call	cdr3_length	d_call	clone_size	j_call	cdr3_aa	cdr3_nt
TRBV5-6	16	TRBD1	many	TRBJ1-2	CASSLSGTDYNYGYTF	TGTGCCAGCAGCTTGTCCGGGACAGACTATAACTATGGCTACACCTTC
TRBV30	14	.	.	TRBJ1-5	CAWSPGVLSQPQHF	TGTGCCTGGAGCCCGGGGGTCCTCAGTCAGCCCCAGCATTTT
TRBV6-1	15	TRBD1	many	TRBJ2-7	CASSTATGYPYEQYF	TGTGCCAGCAGTACAGCGACAGGGTACCCCTACGAGCAGTACTTC
TRBV12-3/TRBV12-4	14	.	many	TRBJ2-5	CASRLRGGWETQYF	TGTGCCAGCAGACTAAGAGGGGGATGGGAGACCCAGTACTTC
TRBV6-2/TRBV6-3	12	.	many	TRBJ1-3	CASWTVGNTIYF	TGTGCCAGCTGGACCGTCGGAAACACCATATATTTT
TRBV6-1	14	.	many	TRBJ1-5	CASSVASENQPQHF	TGTGCCAGCAGTGTTGCTAGCGAGAATCAGCCCCAGCATTTT
TRBV12-3/TRBV12-4	12	.	many	TRBJ1-5	CASSLWGQPQHF	TGTGCCAGCAGTTTATGGGGGCAGCCCCAGCATTTT
TRBV4-3	18	TRBD1	few	TRBJ1-2	CASSQDRQTGVLGYGYTF	TGCGCCAGCAGCCAAGATCGGCAGACAGGGGTTTTAGGCTATGGCTACACCTTC
TRBV12-3/TRBV12-4	14	.	.	TRBJ2-7	CASSGGDSLYEQYF	TGTGCCAGCAGTGGGGGGGACAGCCTCTACGAGCAGTACTTC
TRBV7-3	15	.	many	TRBJ2-4	CASSLKGSVANIQYF	TGTGCCAGCAGCTTAAAAGGTTCCGTGGCAAACATTCAGTACTTC
TRBV7-2	14	.	many	TRBJ2-5	CASSKGLRQETQYF	TGTGCCAGCAGCAAAGGACTTCGCCAAGAGACCCAGTACTTC
TRBV10-1	12	.	many	TRBJ2-2	CASSENPGELFF	TGCGCCAGCAGTGAGAACCCCGGGGAGCTGTTTTTT
TRBV6-1	15	.	many	TRBJ2-2	CASSASGDQTGELFF	TGTGCCAGCAGTGCATCCGGGGACCAAACCGGGGAGCTGTTTTTT
TRBV19	14	.	many	TRBJ2-4	CASSRRATLNIQYF	TGTGCCAGTAGCCGAAGGGCCACATTAAACATTCAGTACTTC
TRBV7-2	15	.	few	TRBJ2-5	CASSLDGRPRETQYF	TGTGCCAGCAGCTTAGACGGACGGCCCCGAGAGACCCAGTACTTC
TRBV12-3/TRBV12-4	16	.	many	TRBJ2-2	CASSFAGPLLGGELFF	TGTGCCAGCAGTTTCGCCGGGCCACTTCTGGGAGGGGAGCTGTTTTTT
TRBV7-2	14	TRBD1	many	TRBJ1-2	CASSSNRGLDGYTF	TGTGCCAGCAGCTCCAACAGGGGGCTGGACGGCTACACCTTC
TRBV6-5	17	.	many	TRBJ2-7	CASSYSEPLSRRYEQYF	TGTGCCAGCAGTTACTCGGAACCCCTTAGCAGACGATACGAGCAGTACTTC
TRBV6-1	14	TRBD2	.	TRBJ2-7	CASRNLGGRNEQYF	TGTGCCAGCAGAAACCTTGGCGGGAGAAACGAGCAGTACTTC
TRBV12-3/TRBV12-4	15	.	many	TRBJ2-7	CASSFTGAVSYEQYF	TGTGCCAGCAGTTTCACAGGCGCCGTCTCCTACGAGCAGTACTTC
TRBV12-3/TRBV12-4	14	.	many	TRBJ1-3	CASSYQRYGNTIYF	TGTGCCAGCAGTTATCAGAGATATGGAAACACCATATATTTT
TRBV12-3/TRBV12-4	13	.	many	TRBJ1-2	CASSLVPNYGYTF	TGTGCCAGCAGTTTAGTCCCTAACTATGGCTACACCTTC
TRBV6-1	16	TRBD1	.	TRBJ2-7	CASSEYSGTGRIEQYF	TGTGCCAGCAGTGAATATTCCGGGACAGGGCGCATCGAGCAGTACTTC
TRBV7-9	13	.	many	TRBJ2-7	CASSLMTGYEQYF	TGTGCCAGCAGCTTAATGACGGGGTACGAGCAGTACTTC
TRBV28	16	.	many	TRBJ1-3	CASSFTGPRSGNTIYF	TGTGCCAGCAGTTTTACGGGGCCCCGCTCTGGAAACACCATATATTTT
TRBV20-1	14	.	many	TRBJ1-5	CSACRGGAGQPQHF	TGCAGTGCTTGCCGTGGGGGCGCGGGGCAGCCCCAGCATTTT
TRBV7-9	15	TRBD1	.	TRBJ2-5	CASSVKQGFQETQYF	TGTGCCAGCAGCGTAAAACAGGGGTTCCAAGAGACCCAGTACTTC
TRBV7-2	15	.	many	TRBJ1-2	CASSLRIGGGDGYTF	TGTGCCAGCAGCCTCCGAATCGGCGGGGGTGATGGCTACACCTTC
TRBV28	18	TRBD2	many	TRBJ2-7	CASRLGGLAGMFSYEQYF	TGTGCCAGCAGGTTGGGGGGACTAGCGGGAATGTTCTCCTACGAGCAGTACTTC
TRBV19	18	TRBD1	.	TRBJ1-5	CASHQPDRVEGSNQPQHF	TGTGCCAGTCATCAACCGGACAGGGTGGAAGGTAGCAATCAGCCCCAGCATTTT
TRBV20-1	13	.	many	TRBJ2-7	CSAPKYRGGEQYF	TGCAGTGCTCCAAAATACAGGGGGGGCGAGCAGTACTTC
TRBV28	15	TRBD1	many	TRBJ2-7	CASSSPGTGNYEQYF	TGTGCCAGCAGTTCCCCCGGGACAGGGAACTACGAGCAGTACTTC
TRBV10-1	14	TRBD1	many	TRBJ1-1	CASSSGGSGTEAFF	TGCGCCAGCAGTTCAGGGGGCTCGGGCACTGAAGCTTTCTTT
TRBV7-8	13	.	many	TRBJ2-5	CASSRRQQETQYF	TGTGCCAGCAGCAGAAGACAGCAAGAGACCCAGTACTTC
TRBV29-1	12	.	many	TRBJ1-2	CSVEKGFPMITF	TGCAGCGTTGAAAAGGGCTTCCCGATGATCACCTTC
TRBV28	15	.	many	TRBJ1-5	CASSLDGNSNQPQHF	TGTGCCAGCAGCCTCGACGGAAATAGCAATCAGCCCCAGCATTTT
TRBV5-1	14	.	many	TRBJ2-7	CASSTGARSYEQYF	TGCGCCAGCAGCACGGGGGCGCGCAGCTACGAGCAGTACTTC
TRBV19	17	TRBD1	many	TRBJ1-1	CASSVTGTGKSNTEAFF	TGTGCCAGTAGCGTCACCGGGACAGGAAAATCGAACACTGAAGCTTTCTTT
TRBV19	13	.	many	TRBJ2-7	CASSGILAYEQYF	TGTGCCAGTAGTGGCATACTAGCCTACGAGCAGTACTTC
TRBV7-2	14	TRBD1	many	TRBJ1-2	CASSLGQTLYGYTF	TGTGCCAGCAGCTTGGGACAGACTCTCTATGGCTACACCTTC
TRBV4-1	15	.	many	TRBJ2-2	CASSQGVTYTGELFF	TGCGCCAGCAGCCAAGGTGTCACCTACACCGGGGAGCTGTTTTTT